This note documents a single TCR beta chain sequence. Germline-derived CDR1 and CDR2 are SQVTM and ANQGSEA. The CDR3 extends over 14 amino acids. Trimming took 5 bases from V and 5 from J, leaving 19 bases between them. The data belong to a study of blood T cell repertoires in COVID-19. Study in general: Whether acute or convalescent, the COVID-19 samples came from the United States, Italy and Spain. From T cells, B-cell-depleted T cells, or PBMCs came the material, which was cDNA or gDNA.

In the authors' methods: Reference gene primer amplification in the assay estimated nucleated cell counts. Libraries were prepared by immunoSEQ multiplex PCR; TCRdb keeps only in-frame clonotypes and omits some of them. V and J calls and clone size follow that table, whereas D and trimming were derived from the DNA. Of roughly 140,000 clones listed, over 70% were seen once; the top ten hold 1.7%. The source material was peripheral blood. The clonotype was recovered from a woman aged 45-60 years with acute or convalescent COVID-19. The V and J genes are TRBV29-1 and TRBJ2-7, with a tentative D call TRBD2 (6 bases). DNA of the CDR3: TGCAGCGTTCTACCCTCTACGGAGGGGAACGAGCAGTACTTC. Translation: CSVLPSTEGNEQYF.